These T cell receptor beta chains were read from a single sample in a study of cytomegalovirus exposure and HLA in healthy donors. Clones were read by immunoSEQ multiplex PCR, and TCRdb kept only the in-frame ones, dropping some. In the table there are around 120,000 clones, over 70% of which are singletons. Sequenced material: PBMCs. These receptors all come from a woman between 35 and 50 years old in good health and CMV-seronegative. The CDR3 runs from the conserved cysteine through the conserved F or W. D genes are given only for firm matches. Size values are once, few and many counts, or a class for expanded clones, and some rows have none.

TRBV9	few	TRBD1	CASSVDLGQGRRAQYF
TRBV4-3	-	TRBD1	CASSPSQGARGTEAFF
TRBV2	-	-	CASSEGPSYEQYF
TRBV4-3	-	-	CASSPRRGNEETQYF
TRBV5-4	-	TRBD1	CASSDRGRVTEAFF
TRBV18	-	-	CASSPRESYEQYF
TRBV19	-	TRBD1	CASSMGQARNF
TRBV5-6	once	TRBD1	CASSFARDRRGLGYGYTF
TRBV19	-	-	CASSIDSSSGNTIYF
TRBV7-2	once	TRBD2	CASSLVGGGGRETQYF
TRBV6-5	-	-	CASSYPPGGLRTEAFF
TRBV6-6	-	-	CASSYGGTWDIQYF
TRBV15	-	-	CATSPGSLNSPLHF
TRBV6-6	few	-	CASSYSSSSGNTIYF
TRBV4-1	-	-	CASSHPKAGPFTDTQYF
TRBV5-1	-	-	CASSLSGGSNQPQHF
TRBV27	-	-	CASRPLPGHQHPNEKLFF
TRBV5-4	-	TRBD2	CASSLVLAGGPSSYEQYF
TRBV29-1	-	TRBD1	CSGLGQYNEQFF
TRBV9	once	TRBD1	CASSVAGDRAYGYTF
TRBV7-2	-	-	CASSLMAGSPSTEAFF
TRBV10-3	-	TRBD1	CAISNRGTNEKLFF
TRBV19	-	TRBD1	CATVDRGSSYTF
TRBV27	-	-	CASSLSPGRGLGPFAETQYF
TRBV28	-	TRBD2	CASSPRTSSYNEQFF
TRBV7-9	few	TRBD1	CSSGQNRGEQYF
TRBV9	-	TRBD1	CASSVTGTAVNEKLFF
TRBV2	-	-	CAVHSKNIQYF
TRBV7-9	once	TRBD2	CASSLDRLAGAQETQYF
TRBV5-1	-	TRBD1	CASSLGTRGPSSEQYF
TRBV6-5	-	TRBD2	CASSLAPSGVYNEQFF
TRBV5-1	once	-	CASTSPTGEQYF
TRBV6-1	many	-	CASSVRDSSSYEQYF
TRBV19	-	TRBD2	CASSTSGWADTQYF
TRBV13	once	TRBD1	CASSSTGGAGELFF
TRBV15	-	TRBD1	CATSRVGDRTVGTDTQYF
TRBV4-1	few	-	CASSPQPGHNEKLFF
TRBV11-1	-	TRBD1	CASSSTGQGALQFF
TRBV4-2	-	-	CASSQDLQGYYEQYF
TRBV5-1	-	TRBD2	CASSQGGGGTDTQYF
TRBV19	-	TRBD1	CASSVQGTNEKLFF
TRBV5-4	-	TRBD1	CASSLTGGDGYTF
TRBV9	-	-	CASSVGGGPYNEQFF
TRBV10-3	-	-	CAISAQGEGELFF
TRBV9	-	-	CASSVGEFNSPLHF
TRBV6-6	few	TRBD1	CASRPRGEDSPLHF
TRBV6-1	-	TRBD1	CASSGGTDLPEAFF
TRBV6-5	few	-	CASSYVAGRHPYEQYF
TRBV2	-	-	CASSSRTVSGNTIYF
TRBV4-2	once	TRBD1	CASSQGSTGGDEQYF
TRBV28	-	TRBD2	CASSRYTSGIWTDTQYF
TRBV27	-	-	CASRLGPNTGELFF
TRBV7-9	-	-	CASSKEGVTDTEAFF
TRBV10-3	-	TRBD1	CAISESAIGQGSGNTIYF
TRBV4-3	-	-	CASSQERGNNSPLHF